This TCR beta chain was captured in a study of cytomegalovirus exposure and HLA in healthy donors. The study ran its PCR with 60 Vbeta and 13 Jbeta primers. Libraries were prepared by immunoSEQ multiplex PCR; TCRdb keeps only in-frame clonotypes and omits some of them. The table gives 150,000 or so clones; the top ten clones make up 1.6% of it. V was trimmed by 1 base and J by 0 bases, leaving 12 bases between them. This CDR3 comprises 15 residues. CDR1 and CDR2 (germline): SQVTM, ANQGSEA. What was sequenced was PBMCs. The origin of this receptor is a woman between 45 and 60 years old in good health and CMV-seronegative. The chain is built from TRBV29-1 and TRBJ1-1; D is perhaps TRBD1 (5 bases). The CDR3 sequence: CSVEAGEQVNTEAFF. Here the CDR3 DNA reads TGCAGCGTTGAAGCGGGGGAACAGGTGAACACTGAAGCTTTCTTT.